This T cell receptor beta chain is from a study of Graves' ophthalmopathy and Graves' hyperthyroidism. The germline CDR1 and CDR2 sequences are SGDLS and YYNGEE. The CDR3 has 14 residues. With V trimmed by 0 bases and J by 2 bases, 1 base remained unmatched. This clonotype was seen many times. Its target is unknown. Hyperthyroidism counted as stable given no ophthalmopathy within 18 months of follow-up. Regarding the study as a whole: The model predicted progression of ophthalmopathy with a sensitivity of 60% to 71%, and its specificity was 72.22%. Ophthalmopathy cases were distinguished from stable hyperthyroidism by a 13-signature model, reaching around 88% sensitivity and approximately 81% specificity. In blood, most expanded thyroid clonotypes above 0.001 frequency were also detected.

From RNA, the CDR3 regions of TCR beta chains were amplified and sequenced. The first-round RT-PCR employed HTBI primers together with the Qiagen OneStep RT-PCR kit. A multiplex PCR was then performed as the second round. TCRdb reprocessed the multiplex PCR reads via MiXCR and lists one record per CDR3 protein. This sample has 300,000 to 400,000 distinct CDR3 sequences, with about a sixth found just once. This TCR was recovered from an adult woman with stable Graves' hyperthyroidism. The rearrangement joins TRBV9 to TRBJ1-2; 7 nucleotides agree with TRBD1. What was sequenced was peripheral blood. Here the CDR3 DNA reads TGTGCCAGCAGCGTAGGACAGGGAAACTATGGCTACACCTTC. This codes for CASSVGQGNYGYTF. Full variable domain (rest looked up from reference TRBV9 and TRBJ1-2): DSGVTQTPKHLITATGQRVTLRCSPRSGDLSVYWYQQSLDQGLQFLIQYYNGEERAKGNILERFSAQQFPDLHSELNLSSLELGDSALYFCASSVGQGNYGYTFGSGTRLTVV.